Following are 20 T cell receptor beta chains from one sample sequenced in a study of circulating CD8 cells and anti-PD-1 response in melanoma. Live CD3+CD8+TCRalphabeta+ cells were sorted into four subsets by PD-1 and/or TIGIT. The QIAseq Immune Repertoire TCR panel built the libraries from approximately 16 ng of total RNA. Using its own MiXCR run on the reads, TCRdb lists one record per CDR3 protein. Of hundreds of distinct CDR3 sequences listed, 5.3% are singletons. Sequences were derived from CD8+ T cells from PBMCs, sampled at baseline or after one month of anti-PD-1 therapy (not recorded which). These receptors were obtained from a human donor with melanoma.

By share, this clonotype counts as large. This sequence joins TRBV19 and TRBJ2-7; a weak D match, TRBD2 (8 bases). The CDR3 has 15 residues. The V end lost 1 base, the J end lost 3 bases, and 13 bases lay between the germline ends. Germline-derived CDR1 and CDR2 are LNHDA and SQIVND (reference sequence). Written as DNA, the CDR3 is TGTGCCAGTAGTATAGCGGGAGGGGGCGTCTACGAGCAGTACTTC. Protein: CASSIAGGGVYEQYF.

Details on this clonotype: A much more abundant neighbour one base away suggests this may be a read error. The chain employs TRBV19 and TRBJ1-1; D remains unclear. Per the germline V gene, CDR1 is LNHDA and CDR2 is SQIVND (reference sequence). This CDR3 is 13 amino acids long. CDR3 DNA sequence: TGTGCCAGTAGTCTAACAAGTAACACTGAAGCTCTCTTT. Protein sequence: CASSLTSNTEALF.

This clonotype is medium-sized within its sample. This chain connects TRBV20-1 to TRBJ1-5; the match to TRBD1 covers 10 bases. CDR1 and CDR2 from the germline V gene are DFQATT and SNEGSKA (reference sequence). CDR3 length equals 18 residues. V shed 4 bases, J shed 1 base, and the junction held 13 bases outside the gene matches. The CDR3 region is CSAKARDRGTLSNQPQHF. CDR3 bases: TGCAGTGCTAAGGCCCGGGACAGGGGAACCCTGAGCAATCAGCCCCAGCATTTT.

This clonotype has just a few counts. This rearrangement joins TRBV9 to TRBJ2-3; D not resolved. The CDR3 extends over 12 amino acids. V gave up 0 bases and J gave up 3 bases, with 2 bases separating them. CDR1 and CDR2 (germline): SGDLS, YYNGEE. The CDR3 DNA follows: TGTGCCAGCAGCGTAGGGACAGATACGCAGTATTTT. Translating gives CASSVGTDTQYF.

This clonotype is labeled large. This sequence joins TRBV7-2 and TRBJ2-4; 9 bases align to TRBD2. Looked up from germline, CDR1 is SGHTA and CDR2 is FQGNSA. This CDR3 is 15 amino acids long. With V trimmed by 6 bases and J by 3 bases, 6 bases remained unmatched. The CDR3: CASRTSAGGKNIQYF. The CDR3, as DNA: TGTGCCAGCAGGACATCAGCGGGGGGCAAAAACATTCAGTACTTC.

In DNA form, the CDR3 reads TGCGCCAGCACCCTAGGTAGAGGGGATACGCAGTATTTT. Translating gives CASTLGRGDTQYF. The genes are TRBV23-1 and TRBJ2-3; D might be TRBD2 (5 bases). TRBV23-1 is an ORF; its function is uncertain. V was cut by 7 bases and J by 6 bases, with 14 bases left in between. The CDR3 covers 13 residues.

This clonotype is judged large. The chain uses TRBV5-6 and TRBJ2-6; D is uncertain. CDR1 and CDR2 (germline): SGHDT, YYEEEE. The ends were cut back, 1 base at V and 4 bases at J, with 21 bases in the middle. The CDR3 totals 19 residues. The CDR3 DNA is TGTGCCAGCAGCTTGTCTCGATGGCGGAACAATAGAGGGGCCAACGTCCTGACTTTC. It is translated as CASSLSRWRNNRGANVLTF. Variable domain in full (rest from reference TRBV5-6 and TRBJ2-6): DAGVTQSPTHLIKTRGQQVTLRCSPKSGHDTVSWYQQALGQGPQFIFQYYEEEERQRGNFPDRFSGHQFPNYSSELNVNALLLGDSALYLCASSLSRWRNNRGANVLTFGAGSRLTVL.

In this sample, this clonotype is large. This rearrangement joins TRBV12-3 or TRBV12-4 to TRBJ1-1; D is perhaps TRBD1 (6 bases). CDR3 length: 12 residues. V lost 6 bases to trimming and J lost 5 bases, with 10 bases between them. In DNA, the CDR3 is TGTGCCAGCAGAACAGGGTCAACTGAAGCTTTCTTT. Translated, it gives CASRTGSTEAFF.

Relative to its sample, this clonotype is large (0.1 to 1%). This rearrangement joins TRBV3-1 to TRBJ2-5, with D maybe TRBD2 (6 bases). Per germline, CDR1 LGHDT and CDR2 YNNKEL (reference sequence). This CDR3 has 15 amino acids. The V and J ends lost 4 bases and 1 base respectively, with 13 bases between them. The CDR3 DNA follows: TGTGCCAGCAGCCCCGGGGTAGCGGCCCAAGAGACCCAGTACTTC. Protein sequence: CASSPGVAAQETQYF.

Regarding this clonotype: This may stem from a read error, because a much larger clone lies one nucleotide away. The V and J genes are TRBV19 and TRBJ2-3; 8 bases fit TRBD1. CDR1 is LNHDA and CDR2 is SQIVND in the germline V gene (reference sequence). The CDR3 has 16 residues. In DNA, the CDR3 is TGTGCCAGTAGTATCCCTGCAGGCCAGGGGGCAGATAAGCAGTATTTT. Amino acids: CASSIPAGQGADKQYF.

This clonotype is medium-sized (0.01 to 0.1%). V usage is TRBV28 and J usage is TRBJ1-6; 9 nucleotides agree with TRBD1. J gave up 10 bases and V 6 bases, and 10 bases lay outside the gene matches. CDR1 is MDHEN and CDR2 is SYDVKM in the germline V gene. The CDR3 has 15 residues. The CDR3, as DNA: TGTGCCAGCAGGTCGACCGGGACAGGGATCTCACCCCTCCACTTT. Its protein is CASRSTGTGISPLHF.

By frequency in the sample, this clonotype is large. V usage is TRBV5-4 and J usage is TRBJ2-2; D gene unclear. Trimming took 0 bases from V and 1 from J, leaving 7 bases between them. CDR1 is SGHNT, CDR2 YYREEE, per germline (reference sequence). The CDR3 has 15 amino acids. CDR3: CASSLGPGNTGELFF. CDR3 bases: TGTGCCAGCAGCTTGGGACCGGGGAACACCGGGGAGCTGTTTTTT.

By its share, this clonotype is large (0.1 to 1%). J is TRBJ2-3 and V is TRBV19, with 9 positions matching TRBD2. Germline lookup yields CDR1 LNHDA and CDR2 SQIVND (reference sequence). The CDR3 has 15 residues. Trimming took 7 bases from V and 2 from J; bases not matched to a gene: 7. The CDR3 loop reads CASKGLAGDTDTQYF. The CDR3 nucleotides read TGTGCCAGTAAAGGCTTAGCGGGGGACACAGATACGCAGTATTTT.

By its share, this clonotype is large. V gene TRBV24-1 combines with J gene TRBJ2-7; 9 nucleotides match TRBD1. V shed 2 bases and J 7 bases; nucleotides not matched to a gene: 2. CDR3 length: 13 residues. The germline gives CDR1 KGHDR, CDR2 SFDVKD. CDR3 protein: CATSDSDRGEQYF. The CDR3 bases are TGTGCCACCAGTGATTCCGACAGGGGGGAGCAGTACTTC.

V is TRBV19 and J is TRBJ1-1; the match to TRBD1 covers 9 bases. The CDR3 totals 15 residues. The ends lost 6 bases at V and 5 bases at J; junction bases unmatched: 10. Looked up from germline, CDR1 is LNHDA and CDR2 is SQIVND (reference sequence). CDR3 nucleotide sequence: TGTGCCAGTAGGGAAGGGGGACAGGGCCATACTGAAGCTTTCTTT. This encodes CASREGGQGHTEAFF.

The chain combines TRBV28 with TRBJ1-2; D gene ambiguous. Trimming took off 2 bases at V and 8 bases at J, with 18 bases between the two ends. This CDR3 is 15 amino acids long. Germline CDR1 is MDHEN and CDR2 is SYDVKM. The CDR3 nucleotides read TGTGCCAGCAGTTTAGGATCTGGAGGGTGGGAGGGCTACACCTTC. This encodes CASSLGSGGWEGYTF.

Sample share makes this clonotype large. The chain employs TRBV12-3 or TRBV12-4 and TRBJ2-7; D is uncertain. The V end was cut by 5 bases, the J end by 3 bases, with 17 bases between. This CDR3 has 15 amino acids. The CDR3 loop reads CASSPGFSKHYEQYF. The CDR3 coding sequence is TGTGCCAGCAGTCCCGGTTTCTCCAAACACTACGAGCAGTACTTC.

By frequency in the sample, this clonotype is hyperexpanded (1% or more). This rearrangement joins TRBV27 to TRBJ2-5; the D gene is possibly TRBD1 (5 bases). Germline CDR1 reads MNHEY; CDR2 reads SMNVEV (reference sequence). With 4 bases removed from V and 8 bases from J, the gap between germline ends came to 23 bases. This CDR3 comprises 16 residues. For the CDR3, the DNA is TGTGCCAGCAGTTCATCACTCTCCGGGCCAGGGAAAACCCAGTACTTC. As protein: CASSSSLSGPGKTQYF.

This clonotype is categorized as large. V gene TRBV2 combines with J gene TRBJ2-1, with D possibly matching TRBD1 (5 bases). The CDR3 loop spans 16 amino acids. Trimming stripped 5 bases from V and 8 bases from J, with 22 bases between. Per germline, CDR1 SNHLY and CDR2 FYNNEI. The CDR3 here is CASSQTWTRPHDEQFF. CDR3 nucleotide sequence: TGTGCCAGCAGTCAAACATGGACACGGCCCCACGATGAGCAGTTCTTC.

This clonotype is deemed large (0.1 to 1%). The chain's CDR3 is CSAWTSGEPSTDTQYF. CDR3 sequence (DNA): TGCAGTGCATGGACTAGCGGGGAGCCTAGCACAGATACGCAGTATTTT. The chain employs TRBV20-1 and TRBJ2-3; TRBD2 matches 12 bases. The germline gives CDR1 DFQATT, CDR2 SNEGSKA (reference sequence). The CDR3 spans 16 residues. V was clipped by 6 bases and J by 0 bases; unmatched bases: 7.